This T cell receptor beta chain is from a study of T cells in localized non-small cell lung cancer. General observations from the study: The study found T cell clonality highest in uninvolved adjacent lung, above tumor. The study detected a median roughly 56 of the top 100 tumor clones in adjacent lung.

This clone is a singleton in its sample. Its antigen remains unknown. Here immunoSEQ multiplex PCR was the method, and the copy in TCRdb shows in-frame clones only, minus some. This sample has tens of thousands of clones; about 85% occur once, and the top ten carry roughly 2.5%. The ends were cut back, 1 base at V and 0 bases at J, with 7 bases in the middle. The CDR3 length is 15 residues. Germline CDR1 is MGHRA and CDR2 is YSYEKL. The sequenced sample was PBMCs, obtained before any cancer treatment. The V and J genes are TRBV4-1 and TRBJ2-1; D uncertain. The sequence was obtained from a man aged 40 to 70 with stage II lung adenocarcinoma. The CDR3 DNA reads as TGCGCCAGCAGCCAAGTCCTTGGCTCCTACAATGAGCAGTTCTTC. Encoded protein: CASSQVLGSYNEQFF.